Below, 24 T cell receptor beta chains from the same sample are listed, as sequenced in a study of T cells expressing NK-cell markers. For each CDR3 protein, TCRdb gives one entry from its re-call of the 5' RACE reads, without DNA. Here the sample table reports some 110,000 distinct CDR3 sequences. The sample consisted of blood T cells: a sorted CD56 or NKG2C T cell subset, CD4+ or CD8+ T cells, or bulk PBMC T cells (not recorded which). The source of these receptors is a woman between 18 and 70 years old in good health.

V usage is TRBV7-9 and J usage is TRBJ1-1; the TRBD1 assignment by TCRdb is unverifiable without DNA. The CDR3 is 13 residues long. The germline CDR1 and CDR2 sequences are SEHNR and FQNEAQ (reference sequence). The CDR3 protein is CASSPWGNTEAFF.

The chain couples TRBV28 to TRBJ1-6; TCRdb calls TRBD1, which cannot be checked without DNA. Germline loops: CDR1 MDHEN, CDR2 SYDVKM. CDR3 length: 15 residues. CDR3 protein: CASIRQIYNNSPLHF.

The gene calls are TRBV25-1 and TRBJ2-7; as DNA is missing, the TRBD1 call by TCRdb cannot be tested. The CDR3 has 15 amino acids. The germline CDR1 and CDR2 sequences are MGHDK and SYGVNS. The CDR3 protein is CASSEWGSSSYEQYF.

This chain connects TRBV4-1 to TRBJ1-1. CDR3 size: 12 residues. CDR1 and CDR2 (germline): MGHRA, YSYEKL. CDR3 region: CASSQGPALAFF.

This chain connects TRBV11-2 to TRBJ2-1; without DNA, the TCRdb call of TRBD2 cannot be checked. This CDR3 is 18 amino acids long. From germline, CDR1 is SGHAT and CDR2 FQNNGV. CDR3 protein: CASTRLAGIPGTYNEQFF. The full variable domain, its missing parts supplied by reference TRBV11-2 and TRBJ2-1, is EAGVAQSPRYKIIEKRQSVAFWCNPISGHATLYWYQQILGQGPKLLIQFQNNGVVDDSQLPKDRFSAERLKGVDSTLKIQPAKLEDSAVYLCASTRLAGIPGTYNEQFFGPGTRLTVL.

The CDR3 protein is CASSQEQGLNEKLFF. This chain connects TRBV4-2 to TRBJ1-4; TCRdb names TRBD1, which stays unverified in the absence of DNA. CDR3 size: 15 residues. CDR1 is LGHNA, CDR2 YNFKEQ, per germline.

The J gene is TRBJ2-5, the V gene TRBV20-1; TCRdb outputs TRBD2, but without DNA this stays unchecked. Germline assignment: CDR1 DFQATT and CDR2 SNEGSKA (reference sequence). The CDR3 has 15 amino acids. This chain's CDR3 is CSARLAGDQKETQYF.

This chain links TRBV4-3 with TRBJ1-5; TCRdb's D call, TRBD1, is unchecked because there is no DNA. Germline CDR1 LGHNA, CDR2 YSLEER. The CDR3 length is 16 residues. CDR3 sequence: CASSQEVGTGWQPQHF.

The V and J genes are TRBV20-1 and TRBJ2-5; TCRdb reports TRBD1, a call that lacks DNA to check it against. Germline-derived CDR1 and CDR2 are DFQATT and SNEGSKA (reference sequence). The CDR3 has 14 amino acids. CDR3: CSAREDRGQETQYF.

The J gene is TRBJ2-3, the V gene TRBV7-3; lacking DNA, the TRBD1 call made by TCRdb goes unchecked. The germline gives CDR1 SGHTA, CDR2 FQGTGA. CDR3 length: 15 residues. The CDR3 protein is CASSVTGGRRDTQYF.

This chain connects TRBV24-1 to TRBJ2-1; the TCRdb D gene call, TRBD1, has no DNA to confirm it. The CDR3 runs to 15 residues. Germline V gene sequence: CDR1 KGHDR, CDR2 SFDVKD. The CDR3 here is CATSDGDRRGDEQFF.

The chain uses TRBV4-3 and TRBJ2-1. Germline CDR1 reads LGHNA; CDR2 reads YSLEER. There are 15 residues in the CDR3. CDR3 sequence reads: CASSQNLGTYNEQFF.

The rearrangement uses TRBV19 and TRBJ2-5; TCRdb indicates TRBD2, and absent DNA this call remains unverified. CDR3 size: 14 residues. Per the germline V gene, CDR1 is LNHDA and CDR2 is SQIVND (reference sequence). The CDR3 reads CANLRERGAETQYF.

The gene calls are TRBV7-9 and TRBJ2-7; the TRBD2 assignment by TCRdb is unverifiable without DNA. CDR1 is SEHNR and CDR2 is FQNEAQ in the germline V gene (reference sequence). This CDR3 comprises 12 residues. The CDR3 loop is CASSLGEAEQYF.

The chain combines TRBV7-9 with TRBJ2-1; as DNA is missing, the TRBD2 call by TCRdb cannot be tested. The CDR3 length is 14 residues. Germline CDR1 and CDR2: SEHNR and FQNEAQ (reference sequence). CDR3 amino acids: CASSHRLAGYIGFF.

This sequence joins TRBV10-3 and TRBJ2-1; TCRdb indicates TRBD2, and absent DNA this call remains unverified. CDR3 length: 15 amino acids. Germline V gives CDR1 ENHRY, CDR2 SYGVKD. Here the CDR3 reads CAISESGTSINEQFF.

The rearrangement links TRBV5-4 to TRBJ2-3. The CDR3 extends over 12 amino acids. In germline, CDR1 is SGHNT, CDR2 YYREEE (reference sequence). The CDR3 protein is CASQISTDTQYF.

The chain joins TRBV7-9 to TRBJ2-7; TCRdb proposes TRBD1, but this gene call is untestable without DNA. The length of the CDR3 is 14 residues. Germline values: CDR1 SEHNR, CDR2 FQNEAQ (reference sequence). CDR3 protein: CASSFTRGHREQYF.

CDR3 amino acids: CASSRNSNQPQHF. The chain recombines TRBV12-3 or TRBV12-4 with TRBJ1-5. This CDR3 region has 13 residues.

This CDR3 is CASSALYSNQPQHF. V usage is TRBV12-3 or TRBV12-4 and J usage is TRBJ1-5. The CDR3 runs to 14 residues.

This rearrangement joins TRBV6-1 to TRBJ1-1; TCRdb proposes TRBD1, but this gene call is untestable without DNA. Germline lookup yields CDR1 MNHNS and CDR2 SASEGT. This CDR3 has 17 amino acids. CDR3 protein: CASRDNQGHGAGTEAFF.

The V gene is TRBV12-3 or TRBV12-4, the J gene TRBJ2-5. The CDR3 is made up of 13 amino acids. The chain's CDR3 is CASSPRDWETQYF.

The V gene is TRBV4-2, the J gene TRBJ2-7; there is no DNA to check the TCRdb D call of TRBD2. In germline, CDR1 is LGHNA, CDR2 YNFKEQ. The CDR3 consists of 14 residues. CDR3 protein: CASRPASGPYEQYF.

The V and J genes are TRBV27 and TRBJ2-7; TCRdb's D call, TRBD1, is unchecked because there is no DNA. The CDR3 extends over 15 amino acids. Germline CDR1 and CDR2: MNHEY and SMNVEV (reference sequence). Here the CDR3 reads CASRNTGTGYYEQYF.